The rows below give T cell receptor beta chains drawn from one sample of a study of blood T cell repertoires in COVID-19. Repertoires were generated with immunoSEQ multiplex PCR, while TCRdb's copy carries only in-frame clones and drops some. The data show about 230,000 clones, 65% to 90% seen once. The specimen sequenced was peripheral blood. The receptors originated from a woman aged 35 to 49 who had recovered from COVID-19. Both conserved end residues are part of each CDR3. D genes are given only for firm matches. A clone size is listed for some rows: how often the clone was seen (once, few, many), or a class if it is expanded.

NA | NA | TRBJ2-5 | TRBV7-2 | TGTGCCAGCAGCTTAGCCAGGCAGGAGACCCAGTACTTC | CASSLARQETQYF
NA | few | TRBJ2-7 | TRBV10-3 | TGTGCCATCAGTGGACTATCCTACGAGCAGTACTTC | CAISGLSYEQYF
NA | NA | TRBJ1-4 | TRBV29-1 | TGCAGCGTTGTTGAAGGTGGGGCTGAAAAACTGTTTTTT | CSVVEGGAEKLFF
TRBD2 | NA | TRBJ2-1 | TRBV3-1/TRBV3-2 | TGTGCCAGCAGCCAAGACGGGGGGGACTACAATGAGCAGTTCTTC | CASSQDGGDYNEQFF
NA | NA | TRBJ2-6 | TRBV5-6 | TGTGCCAGCAGCTTTTGGAGCTCTGGGGCCAACGTCCTGACTTTC | CASSFWSSGANVLTF
TRBD1 | NA | TRBJ1-4 | TRBV5-1 | TGCGCCAGCAGACAAAAACCGGGACAGGGAGGCGGGGTTGAAAAACTGTTTTTT | CASRQKPGQGGGVEKLFF
NA | NA | TRBJ2-5 | TRBV27 | TGTGCCAGCAGTTCAAACAGGCGGGGGCTCCAAGAGACCCAGTACTTC | CASSSNRRGLQETQYF
NA | NA | TRBJ1-3 | TRBV14 | TGTGCCAGCAGCCAAGGCCAGTTCTCTGGAAACACCATATATTTT | CASSQGQFSGNTIYF
TRBD1 | few | TRBJ1-2 | TRBV5-1 | TGCGCCAGCAGCTTGGCCTACCCGACAGGGGATCACTATGGCTACACCTTC | CASSLAYPTGDHYGYTF
TRBD1 | NA | TRBJ2-2 | TRBV5-1 | TGCGCCAGCAGCCCTTCTACCGGACAGGGGAACACCGGGGAGCTGTTTTTT | CASSPSTGQGNTGELFF
TRBD1 | once | TRBJ2-1 | TRBV28 | TGTGCCAGCAGAGTCTGGATCGGGACAGGGACCTACAATGAGCAGTTCTTC | CASRVWIGTGTYNEQFF
NA | NA | TRBJ1-4 | TRBV7-2 | TGTGCCAGCAGCTCACATCCGGGACAAGCGAATGAAAAACTGTTTTTT | CASSSHPGQANEKLFF
TRBD1 | NA | TRBJ2-1 | TRBV19 | TGTGCCAGTAGTATATACCACCCGGGACAGGTAAGCTCCTACAATGAGCAGTTCTTC | CASSIYHPGQVSSYNEQFF
NA | NA | TRBJ1-2 | TRBV6-2/TRBV6-3 | TGTGCCAGCAGTTACTCGATGGGGGGCTATGGCTACACCTTC | CASSYSMGGYGYTF